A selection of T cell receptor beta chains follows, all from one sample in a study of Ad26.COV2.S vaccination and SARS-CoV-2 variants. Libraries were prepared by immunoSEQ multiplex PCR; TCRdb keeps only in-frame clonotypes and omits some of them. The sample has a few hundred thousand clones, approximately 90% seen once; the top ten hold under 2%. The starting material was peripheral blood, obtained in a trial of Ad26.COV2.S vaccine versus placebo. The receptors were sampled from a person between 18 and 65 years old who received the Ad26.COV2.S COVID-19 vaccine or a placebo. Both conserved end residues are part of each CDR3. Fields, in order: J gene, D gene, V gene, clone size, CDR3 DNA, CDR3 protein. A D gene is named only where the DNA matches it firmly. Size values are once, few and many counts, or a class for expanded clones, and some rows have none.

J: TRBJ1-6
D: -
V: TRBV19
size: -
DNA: TGTGCCAGTAGTACCAGACAAGGGGGAAATTCACCCCTCCACTTT
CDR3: CASSTRQGGNSPLHF

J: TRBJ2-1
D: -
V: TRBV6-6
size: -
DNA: TGTGCCAGCAGTTTCGGAAATGAGCAGTTCTTC
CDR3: CASSFGNEQFF

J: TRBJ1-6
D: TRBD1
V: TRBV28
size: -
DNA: TGTGCCAGCATAAGGGACAGCTTGCCGTCACCCCTCCACTTT
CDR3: CASIRDSLPSPLHF

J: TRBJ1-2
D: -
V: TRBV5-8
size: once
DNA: TGTGCCAGCAGCTACGACCGGGCCTTTGGCTACACCTTC
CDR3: CASSYDRAFGYTF

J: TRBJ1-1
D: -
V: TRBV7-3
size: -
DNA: TGTGCCAGCAGCATGCCGGGAAACACTGAAGCTTTCTTT
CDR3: CASSMPGNTEAFF

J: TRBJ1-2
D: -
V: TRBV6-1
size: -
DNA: TGTGCCAGCAGTGAAGCACGGGGGCCGGATGGCTACACCTTC
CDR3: CASSEARGPDGYTF

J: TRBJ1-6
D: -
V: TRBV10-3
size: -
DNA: TGTGCCATCAGTGAGTCGCGGGACCCAGGAGCCCTCCACTTT
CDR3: CAISESRDPGALHF

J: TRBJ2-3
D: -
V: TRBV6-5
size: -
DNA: TGTGCCAGCAGTAATAGAGTGGATACGCAGTATTTT
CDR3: CASSNRVDTQYF

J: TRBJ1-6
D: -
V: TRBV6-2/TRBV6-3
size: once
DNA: TGTGCCAGCAGTTACCCCCGAGGGAACAATTCACCCCTCCACTTT
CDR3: CASSYPRGNNSPLHF

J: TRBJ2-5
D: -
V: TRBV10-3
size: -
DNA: TGTGCCATCAGTGAGACCCTCGGGGCCAGGACCCAGTACTTC
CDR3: CAISETLGARTQYF

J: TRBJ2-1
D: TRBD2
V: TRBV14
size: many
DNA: TGTGCCAGCAGCCGGGGGGGATCCTACAATGAGCAGTTCTTC
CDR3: CASSRGGSYNEQFF

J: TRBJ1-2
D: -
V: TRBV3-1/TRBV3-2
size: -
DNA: TGTGCCAGCAGCCAAGATCTTCCCAGCTCTAACTATGGCTACACCTTC
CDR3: CASSQDLPSSNYGYTF

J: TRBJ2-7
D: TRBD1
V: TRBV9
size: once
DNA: TGTGCCAGCAGCGGGACCGGGACAGGGGATCCCTACGAGCAGTACTTC
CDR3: CASSGTGTGDPYEQYF

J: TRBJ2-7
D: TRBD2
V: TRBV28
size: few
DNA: TGTGCCAGCAGTTCGGACGGGAGGAGCTCCTACGAGCAGTACTTC
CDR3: CASSSDGRSSYEQYF

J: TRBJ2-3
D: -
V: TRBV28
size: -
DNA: TGTGCCAGCAGTCCGGGACCGCGAGGAGATACGCAGTATTTT
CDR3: CASSPGPRGDTQYF

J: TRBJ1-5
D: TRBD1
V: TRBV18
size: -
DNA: TGTGCCAGCCGTCGGACAGGGAATGATCAGCCCCAGCATTTT
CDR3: CASRRTGNDQPQHF

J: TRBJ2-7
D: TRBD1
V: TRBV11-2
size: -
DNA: TGTGCCAGCAGCCAGGGACAGGGCACCTACGAGCAGTACTTC
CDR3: CASSQGQGTYEQYF

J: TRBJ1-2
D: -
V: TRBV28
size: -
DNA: TGTGCCAGCAGTTTCCCCAACCCGACTGCCTTTGGTGGCTACACCTTC
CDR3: CASSFPNPTAFGGYTF

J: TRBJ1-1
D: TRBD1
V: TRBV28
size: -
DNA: TGTGCCAGCAGACCGGGACAGGGCGTGGTGAACACTGAAGCTTTCTTT
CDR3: CASRPGQGVVNTEAFF

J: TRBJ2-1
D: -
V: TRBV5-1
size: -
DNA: TGCGCCAGCAGCGGAGGGACAGAAAAAGGGTTCTTC
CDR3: CASSGGTEKGFF

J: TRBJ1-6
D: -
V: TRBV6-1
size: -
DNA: TGTGCCAGCAGTGAAGCCGACTTAAATTCACCCCTCCACTTT
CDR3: CASSEADLNSPLHF

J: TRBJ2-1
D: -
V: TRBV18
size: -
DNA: TGTGCCAGCTCACCACCGGCTAGCGCAGAAAATGAGCAGTTCTTC
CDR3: CASSPPASAENEQFF

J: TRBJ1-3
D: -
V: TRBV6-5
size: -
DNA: TGTGCCAGCAGTTACTCGAGATGGACACCTGGAAACACCATATATTTT
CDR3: CASSYSRWTPGNTIYF

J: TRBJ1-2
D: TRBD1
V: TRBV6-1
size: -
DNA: TGTGCCAGCAGTGAATTGGGACAGGGGATTTATGGCTACACCTTC
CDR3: CASSELGQGIYGYTF

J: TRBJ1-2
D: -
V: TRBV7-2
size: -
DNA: TGTGCCAGCAGCCCTCACCCGACTTTCTATGGCTACACCTTC
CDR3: CASSPHPTFYGYTF

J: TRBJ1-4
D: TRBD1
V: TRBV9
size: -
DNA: TGTGCCAGCAGCGTAGGACAGGGGGGAAATGAAAAACTGTTTTTT
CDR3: CASSVGQGGNEKLFF

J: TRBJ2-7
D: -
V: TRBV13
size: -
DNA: TGTGCCAGCAGCTCCAACACCGGGGACGAGCAGTACTTC
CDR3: CASSSNTGDEQYF

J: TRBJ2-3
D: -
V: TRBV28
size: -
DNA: TGTGCCAGCAGTTTATACCGGGGCGCGACAGATACGCAGTATTTT
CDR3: CASSLYRGATDTQYF

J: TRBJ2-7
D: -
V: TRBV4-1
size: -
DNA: TGCGCCAGCAGCCAAGTCGGTGCGCGGATCGAGCAGTACTTC
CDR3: CASSQVGARIEQYF

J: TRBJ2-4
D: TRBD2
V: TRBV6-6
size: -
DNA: TGTGCCAGCAGTTACAAACTCGGGGGGGCCAAAAACATTCAGTACTTC
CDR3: CASSYKLGGAKNIQYF

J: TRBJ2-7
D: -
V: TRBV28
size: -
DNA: TGTGCCAGCAGTTTACAGGGGCGTCCGTCTTACGAGCAGTACTTC
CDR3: CASSLQGRPSYEQYF